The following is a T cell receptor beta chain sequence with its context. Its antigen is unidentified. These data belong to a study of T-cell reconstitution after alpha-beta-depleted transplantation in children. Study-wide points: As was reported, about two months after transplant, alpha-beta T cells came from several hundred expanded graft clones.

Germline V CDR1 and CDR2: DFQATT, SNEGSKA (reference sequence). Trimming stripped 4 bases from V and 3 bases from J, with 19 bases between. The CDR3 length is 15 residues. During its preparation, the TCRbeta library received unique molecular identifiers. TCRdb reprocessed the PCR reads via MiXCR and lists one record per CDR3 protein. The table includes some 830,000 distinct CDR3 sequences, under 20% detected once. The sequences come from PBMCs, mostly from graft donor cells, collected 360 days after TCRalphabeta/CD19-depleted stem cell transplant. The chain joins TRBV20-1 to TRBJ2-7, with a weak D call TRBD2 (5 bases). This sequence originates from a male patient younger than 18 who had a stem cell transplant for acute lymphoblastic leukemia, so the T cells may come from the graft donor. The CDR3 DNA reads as TGCAGTGCTATACGTCCAGGTTCCGGAGGCTACGAGCAGTACTTC. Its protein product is CSAIRPGSGGYEQYF.